Detailed here is one T cell receptor beta chain. The protocol was immunoSEQ multiplex PCR, while the TCRdb copy is restricted to in-frame clones and leaves out a portion. The sample has 200,000 to 250,000 clones; 87% are singletons. These data belong to a study of blood T cell repertoires in COVID-19. Germline V lookup: CDR1 SGHAT, CDR2 FQNNGV. V dropped 6 bases and J dropped 4; count of bases not matched to a gene: 11. The CDR3 is 16 residues long. Input material: PBMCs or T cells enriched from blood (not recorded which). This clonotype was sampled from a young man who had recovered from COVID-19. V usage is TRBV11-2 and J usage is TRBJ2-7; TRBD2 matches 11 bases. CDR3 region: CASRPTGTSGGYEQYF. The CDR3 DNA reads as TGTGCCAGCAGGCCAACAGGGACTAGCGGAGGATACGAGCAGTACTTC.